The 29 T cell receptor beta chains listed next were all sequenced from one sample in a study of response to subunit inactivated influenza vaccine. TCRdb reanalysed the RT-PCR reads using MiXCR and keeps one entry per CDR3 protein. The data hold 560,000 or so distinct CDR3 sequences, with approximately 7.6% observed a single time. Here the sequenced sample was PBMCs from blood, taken around 2 years after vaccination. The source of these receptors is a man between 50 and 69 years old who received an inactivated influenza vaccine.

This clonotype was found a few times. The rearrangement uses TRBV11-2 and TRBJ2-1; TRBD2 aligns across 7 bases. Germline CDR1 reads SGHAT; CDR2 reads FQNNGV. The trim removed 2 bases at V and 6 bases at J, leaving 7 bases unmatched. This CDR3 is built from 15 residues. The DNA of the CDR3 is TGTGCCAGCAGCTTACTGGGAGGGTTTCGCAATGAGCAGTTCTTC. Amino acids: CASSLLGGFRNEQFF.

This rearrangement joins TRBV7-3 to TRBJ2-1; D perhaps matches TRBD2 (5 bases). The CDR3 spans 15 residues. Trimming took 2 bases from V and 6 from J, leaving 14 bases between them. CDR1 and CDR2 (germline): SGHTA, FQGTGA. In DNA form, the CDR3 reads TGTGCCAGCAGCTTAGACTACAACCTGCTCAATGAGCAGTTCTTC. It codes for CASSLDYNLLNEQFF. The complete variable domain, with remaining parts taken from reference TRBV7-3 and TRBJ2-1, reads GAGVSQTPSNKVTEKGKYVELRCDPISGHTALYWYRQSLGQGPEFLIYFQGTGAADDSGLPNDRFFAVRPEGSVSTLKIQRTERGDSAVYLCASSLDYNLLNEQFFGPGTRLTVL.

This chain joins TRBV28 and TRBJ1-1, with D perhaps TRBD1 (6 bases). The CDR3 totals 13 residues. V lost 7 bases to trimming and J lost 7 bases, with 16 bases between them. Germline CDR1 is MDHEN and CDR2 is SYDVKM. CDR3 in DNA: TGTGCCAGCACCTCTTATGGACAGAATGAAGCTTTCTTT. This codes for CASTSYGQNEAFF. Complete variable domain (other parts from reference TRBV28 and TRBJ1-1): DVKVTQSSRYLVKRTGEKVFLECVQDMDHENMFWYRQDPGLGLRLIYFSYDVKMKEKGDIPEGYSVSREKKERFSLILESASTNQTSMYLCASTSYGQNEAFFGQGTRLTVV.

This clonotype was counted at least ten times. The chain joins TRBV6-5 to TRBJ2-7; possibly TRBD2 for D (6 bases). Trimming removed 0 bases from V and 1 base from J, with 7 bases in between. The CDR3 runs to 14 residues. CDR1 and CDR2 (germline): MNHEY, SVGAGI. The CDR3 region is CASSYSAGSYEQYF. The CDR3 nucleotides read TGTGCCAGCAGTTACTCCGCGGGATCCTACGAGCAGTACTTC.

This clonotype has more than one count but fewer than ten. The V gene is TRBV6-1, the J gene TRBJ2-3; TRBD1 matches 7 bases. V trimming: 7 bases; J trimming: 1 base; junction bases outside the gene matches: 11. The CDR3 sequence is 16 residues long. CDR1 is MNHNS and CDR2 is SASEGT in the germline V gene. CDR3 protein: CASKRRWQGGTDTQYF. The CDR3 DNA reads TGTGCCAGCAAAAGGCGATGGCAGGGGGGCACAGATACGCAGTATTTT.

The chain has TRBV2 and TRBJ2-1; no clear D gene. The CDR3 extends over 13 amino acids. The V and J ends lost 5 bases and 8 bases respectively, with 13 bases between them. Germline CDR1 reads SNHLY; CDR2 reads FYNNEI. DNA of the CDR3: TGTGCCAGCAGTTCCACCTTTACCGATGAGCAGTTCTTC. Translated: CASSSTFTDEQFF.

The chain carries TRBV5-1 and TRBJ2-5, with TRBD2 matching 11 bases. The CDR3 sequence is 17 residues long. J was trimmed by 2 bases and V by 2 bases; bases with no gene match: 8. The germline CDR1 and CDR2 sequences are SGHRS and YFSETQ. This CDR3 reads CASSFPIAGGRQETQYF. Here the CDR3 DNA reads TGCGCCAGCAGCTTCCCTATAGCGGGAGGGAGACAAGAGACCCAGTACTTC.

This clonotype showed up just a few times. The chain couples TRBV24-1 to TRBJ2-1; D is perhaps TRBD1 (6 bases). V was trimmed by 4 bases and J by 6 bases, leaving 18 bases between them. Per germline, CDR1 KGHDR and CDR2 SFDVKD. The CDR3 runs 16 residues. The CDR3 sequence: CATSEGTFSGINEQFF. The CDR3 coding sequence is TGTGCCACCAGTGAAGGGACATTTTCTGGAATCAATGAGCAGTTCTTC.

The chain is built from TRBV4-3 and TRBJ1-1, with D possibly matching TRBD1 (6 bases). The CDR3 has 13 residues. Germline CDR1 and CDR2: LGHNA and YSLEER. V lost 1 base, J lost 5 bases, and 8 bases lay in between. The CDR3 loop is CASSQGGQTEAFF. The CDR3 coding sequence is TGCGCCAGCAGCCAAGGGGGACAAACTGAAGCTTTCTTT.

The V and J genes are TRBV6-1 and TRBJ2-1; D perhaps matches TRBD1 (5 bases). Germline-derived CDR1 and CDR2 are MNHNS and SASEGT. V was clipped by 1 base and J by 8 bases, with 9 bases between them. The CDR3 spans 13 residues. The CDR3 loop is CASSEGGRDEQFF. In DNA, the CDR3 is TGTGCCAGCAGTGAAGGGGGCCGGGATGAGCAGTTCTTC.

This clonotype was seen a few times. The genes are TRBV2 and TRBJ2-2; D ambiguous. V lost 1 base to trimming and J lost 4 bases, with 4 bases between them. This CDR3 is 13 amino acids long. Germline V CDR1 and CDR2: SNHLY, FYNNEI. CDR3 DNA: TGTGCCAGCAGTGAAGGGGGCACCGGGGAGCTGTTTTTT. It specifies CASSEGGTGELFF.

The chain employs TRBV20-1 and TRBJ1-4; D gene unclear. This CDR3 region has 14 residues. The ends were cut back, 3 bases at V and 1 base at J, with 9 bases in the middle. CDR1 and CDR2 (germline): DFQATT, SNEGSKA (reference sequence). CDR3 sequence reads: CSARRLVTNEKLFF. For the CDR3, the DNA is TGCAGTGCTAGGCGGCTTGTAACTAATGAAAAACTGTTTTTT.

This clonotype was recorded many times. CDR3 amino acids: CASRISSPNGYTF. The CDR3 DNA reads as TGCGCCAGCAGAATTTCCAGCCCGAATGGCTACACCTTC. The rearrangement uses TRBV5-1 and TRBJ1-2; no reliable D call. The CDR3 covers 13 residues. V lost 5 bases, J lost 6 bases, and 14 bases lay in between. Germline V gives CDR1 SGHRS, CDR2 YFSETQ.

This clonotype has at least ten counts. V and J are TRBV20-1 and TRBJ2-3, with 11 bases matching TRBD1. CDR1 and CDR2 from the germline V gene are DFQATT and SNEGSKA (reference sequence). The V segment lost 6 bases and the J segment 0 bases; nucleotides outside the gene matches: 11. CDR3 length: 17 amino acids. CDR3 in amino acids: CSARRDRGGISTDTQYF. CDR3 nucleotide sequence: TGCAGTGCGCGCCGGGACAGGGGGGGGATAAGCACAGATACGCAGTATTTT.

This clonotype was seen many times. The gene calls are TRBV11-1 and TRBJ2-2; D perhaps matches TRBD2 (5 bases). The CDR3 is 21 residues long. In germline, CDR1 is SGHAT, CDR2 FQDESV (reference sequence). Deletions cut 3 bases from V and 4 bases from J, with 30 bases between. DNA for the CDR3: TGTGCCAGCAGCTTTTCTCTGGGAGCGCCCGGACCAAAAGCTAGCACCGGGGAGCTGTTTTTT. This gives the protein CASSFSLGAPGPKASTGELFF. The full variable domain, with the rest looked up from reference TRBV11-1 and TRBJ2-2, is EAEVAQSPRYKITEKSQAVAFWCDPISGHATLYWYRQILGQGPELLVQFQDESVVDDSQLPKDRFSAERLKGVDSTLKIQPAELGDSAMYLCASSFSLGAPGPKASTGELFFGEGSRLTVL.

This clonotype showed up just a few times. The J gene is TRBJ1-1, the V gene TRBV10-3; D is possibly TRBD1 (6 bases). Germline V lookup: CDR1 ENHRY, CDR2 SYGVKD. The CDR3 is 13 residues long. Between the trimmed V and J ends, which lost 6 bases and 9 bases, there was a span of 17 bases. In nucleotides, the CDR3 is TGTGCCATCAGGGAGGGACATCAAAACCAAGCTTTCTTT. Translation gives CAIREGHQNQAFF.

This sequence joins TRBV5-4 and TRBJ2-1; tentatively, D is TRBD2 (5 bases). The CDR3 spans 18 residues. Germline-derived CDR1 and CDR2 are SGHNT and YYREEE (reference sequence). V was pared by 3 bases and J by 6 bases, with 25 bases between. The CDR3: CASSSRVTFFGLGNEQFF. As DNA, the CDR3 is TGTGCCAGCAGCTCGAGGGTGACCTTTTTTGGCTTGGGCAATGAGCAGTTCTTC.

With regard to this clonotype: A read error may be the cause here, since a much bigger clone is one base away. The chain is built from TRBV7-9 and TRBJ2-1, with D perhaps matching TRBD1 or TRBD2 (5 bases each). CDR1 SEHNR and CDR2 FQNEAQ come from the germline V gene (reference sequence). V shed 5 bases and J shed 3 bases, with 14 bases lying between them. The CDR3 loop spans 15 amino acids. The DNA for the CDR3 is TGTGCCAGCAGCCCGGGGCCAGGGTACTACAATGAGCAGTTCTTC. Translated: CASSPGPGYYNEQFF.

The chain employs TRBV12-3 or TRBV12-4 and TRBJ2-3, with D perhaps TRBD1 or TRBD2 (6 bases each). Trimming pared 10 bases from V and 1 base from J, leaving 12 bases between. The CDR3 contains 13 residues. CDR3: CATGGRGTDTQYF. As DNA, the CDR3 is TGTGCCACCGGGGGCCGGGGCACAGATACGCAGTATTTT.

At least ten counts were recorded for this clonotype. This chain joins TRBV7-8 and TRBJ2-1, with D uncertain. Germline CDR1 SGHVS, CDR2 FQNEAQ. CDR3 length: 14 residues. V gave up 5 bases and J gave up 5 bases, with 13 bases separating them. The CDR3 DNA sequence: TGTGCCAGCAGCCCGAGCTGGGTGAACAATGAGCAGTTCTTC. This translates into CASSPSWVNNEQFF.

This clonotype has just a few counts. The chain employs TRBV4-1 and TRBJ2-4; D is unresolved. Germline CDR1 and CDR2: MGHRA and YSYEKL. There are 15 residues in the CDR3. Trimming pared 1 base from V and 0 bases from J, leaving 7 bases between. The CDR3 sequence: CASSQADLAKNIQYF. The DNA of the CDR3 is TGCGCCAGCAGCCAAGCCGACCTAGCCAAAAACATTCAGTACTTC.

This clonotype was found a few times. The chain combines TRBV6-5 with TRBJ1-1, with TRBD1 matching 8 bases. Germline trimming cut 6 bases from V and 10 bases from J; bases unmatched to any gene: 7. Per germline, CDR1 MNHEY and CDR2 SVGAGI. The CDR3 is 12 residues long. The CDR3 coding sequence is TGTGCCAGCAGACCTGGACAGGGTGCAGCTTTCTTT. Amino acids: CASRPGQGAAFF.

Only a few counts were recorded for this clonotype. The rearrangement links TRBV20-1 to TRBJ2-1; D tentatively fits TRBD1 or TRBD2 (6 bases each). V was cut by 4 bases and J by 3 bases, with 16 bases left in between. Germline V gene sequence: CDR1 DFQATT, CDR2 SNEGSKA (reference sequence). This CDR3 region has 15 residues. CDR3 DNA: TGCAGTGCTACGCCCCCGGGGGCCCTCTACAATGAGCAGTTCTTC. Translated, it gives CSATPPGALYNEQFF.

Concerning this clonotype: A much more abundant neighbour one base away suggests this may be a read error. The missing conserved phenylalanine or tryptophan at the end of this CDR3 makes a read error likely. CDR3 coding DNA: TGTGCCAGCAGCTCGTTAGCGGGAGGGGCAGATACGCAGTATTTA. Its protein product is CASSSLAGGADTQYL. The chain recombines TRBV11-2 with TRBJ2-3; 11 positions agree with TRBD2. The CDR3 runs to 15 residues. Unmatched junction bases numbered 4, after V lost 4 bases and J lost 4 bases. CDR1 SGHAT and CDR2 FQNNGV come from the germline V gene.

The genes are TRBV20-1 and TRBJ1-5, with D unresolved. CDR1 is DFQATT, CDR2 SNEGSKA, per germline (reference sequence). V shed 6 bases and J shed 3 bases, with 21 bases lying between them. The CDR3 has 16 amino acids. The CDR3 region is CSAVTPGLGTNQPQHF. In nucleotides, the CDR3 is TGCAGTGCGGTGACGCCCGGATTGGGAACCAATCAGCCCCAGCATTTT.

The V call is TRBV28, the J call TRBJ2-1, with 10 bases identical to TRBD2. Germline CDR1 is MDHEN and CDR2 is SYDVKM. Trimming took 5 bases from V and 3 from J; bases not matched to a gene: 4. There are 15 residues in the CDR3. The CDR3 region is CASSTSGTFYNEQFF. The CDR3 coding sequence is TGTGCCAGCAGTACTAGCGGGACTTTCTACAATGAGCAGTTCTTC.

The chain carries TRBV20-1 and TRBJ1-5; no clear D. Germline values: CDR1 DFQATT, CDR2 SNEGSKA (reference sequence). With 3 bases removed from V and 0 bases from J, the gap between germline ends came to 9 bases. The CDR3 sequence is 14 residues long. In DNA form, the CDR3 reads TGCAGTGCTAGTATCGGCCATAGCAATCAGCCCCAGCATTTT. Translating gives CSASIGHSNQPQHF.

This chain connects TRBV7-6 to TRBJ2-7; possibly TRBD2 for D (6 bases). The V end lost 4 bases, the J end lost 3 bases, and 13 bases lay between the germline ends. Germline CDR1 and CDR2: SGHVS and FNYEAQ. The CDR3 length is 14 residues. The CDR3: CASSWGMEGYEQYF. In DNA form, the CDR3 reads TGTGCCAGCAGCTGGGGGATGGAGGGCTACGAGCAGTACTTC.

This sequence joins TRBV4-1 and TRBJ2-5; weak D call: TRBD1 (6 bases). The CDR3 contains 18 residues. The V end was cut by 0 bases, the J end by 8 bases, with 25 bases between. Germline loops: CDR1 MGHRA, CDR2 YSYEKL. The CDR3 here is CASSQEGVHRDDRDTQYF. For the CDR3, the DNA is TGCGCCAGCAGCCAAGAAGGCGTTCACAGGGACGATAGGGATACCCAGTACTTC.